One sample yielded the 29 T cell receptor beta chains listed below, sequenced in a study of cytomegalovirus exposure and HLA in healthy donors. PCR involved 60 Vbeta and 13 Jbeta primers. Generated by immunoSEQ multiplex PCR, the TCRdb table keeps only in-frame clones and is missing some. The sample records around 100,000 clones, over 65% being singletons. The source material was PBMCs. These receptor sequences come from a man aged 40-49 years in good health and CMV-seronegative.

Points on this clone: One end of the junction is discordant with germline, which a read error may explain. The V gene is TRBV7-7, the J gene TRBJ2-1, with D possibly matching TRBD1 (6 bases). CDR1 is SSHAT, CDR2 FNYEAQ, per germline (reference sequence). The CDR3 contains 17 residues. The CDR3 sequence: CASSLKAGVGPYNEQFF. The CDR3 DNA reads TGTGCTAGCAGCTTAAAAGCAGGGGTCGGCCCCTACAATGAGCAGTTCTTC.

V gene TRBV13 combines with J gene TRBJ2-7; a possible D gene is TRBD1 (6 bases). From germline, CDR1 is PRHDT and CDR2 FYEKMQ (reference sequence). The CDR3 extends over 13 amino acids. Deletions cut 7 bases from V and 2 bases from J, with 12 bases between. The CDR3 sequence: CASTEGQTYEQYF. Written as DNA, the CDR3 is TGTGCCAGCACCGAAGGACAGACCTACGAGCAGTACTTC. Full variable domain (rest looked up from reference TRBV13 and TRBJ2-7): AAGVIQSPRHLIKEKRETATLKCYPIPRHDTVYWYQQGPGQDPQFLISFYEKMQSDKGSIPDRFSAQQFSDYHSELNMSSLELGDSALYFCASTEGQTYEQYFGPGTRLTVT.

DNA of the CDR3: TGCGCCAGCAGCTTGGGAGGGTTGAGCGGGGGAACGGCAGATACGCAGTATTTT. Translated, it gives CASSLGGLSGGTADTQYF. The J gene is TRBJ2-3, the V gene TRBV5-1; 8 bases match TRBD2. The CDR3 spans 18 residues. CDR1 and CDR2 (germline): SGHRS, YFSETQ. V lost 0 bases and J lost 4; bases outside the gene matches: 13. The full variable domain, in which reference TRBV5-1 and TRBJ2-3 provide the parts outside the CDR3, is KAGVTQTPRYLIKTRGQQVTLSCSPISGHRSVSWYQQTPGQGLQFLFEYFSETQRNKGNFPGRFSGRQFSNSRSEMNVSTLELGDSALYLCASSLGGLSGGTADTQYFGPGTRLTVL.

The chain employs TRBV19 and TRBJ2-7; 8 nucleotides agree with TRBD1. V lost 5 bases to trimming and J lost 1 base; unmatched junction nucleotides: 10. Germline CDR1 and CDR2: LNHDA and SQIVND (reference sequence). This CDR3 is built from 16 residues. This chain's CDR3 is CASSLPTGGTSYEQYF. The DNA of the CDR3 is TGTGCCAGTAGTCTACCCACAGGGGGAACATCCTACGAGCAGTACTTC. Variable domain in full (rest from reference TRBV19 and TRBJ2-7): DGGITQSPKYLFRKEGQNVTLSCEQNLNHDAMYWYRQDPGQGLRLIYYSQIVNDFQKGDIAEGYSVSREKKESFPLTVTSAQKNPTAFYLCASSLPTGGTSYEQYFGPGTRLTVT.

The chain joins TRBV2 to TRBJ1-4, with 8 bases lining up with TRBD1. This CDR3 spans 14 amino acids. V was pared by 8 bases and J by 5 bases, with 7 bases of the junction left unmatched. Germline loops: CDR1 SNHLY, CDR2 FYNNEI. DNA of the CDR3: TGTGCCAGCTCTCAGGGACAGGACAATGAAAAACTGTTTTTT. It specifies CASSQGQDNEKLFF. The whole variable domain, remainder taken from reference TRBV2 and TRBJ1-4, is EPEVTQTPSHQVTQMGQEVILRCVPISNHLYFYWYRQILGQKVEFLVSFYNNEISEKSEIFDDQFSVERPDGSNFTLKIRSTKLEDSAMYFCASSQGQDNEKLFFGSGTQLSVL.

The chain is built from TRBV7-2 and TRBJ1-5; the D is unclear. The CDR3 has 12 residues. Trimming pared 5 bases from V and 7 bases from J, leaving 9 bases between. Per the germline V gene, CDR1 is SGHTA and CDR2 is FQGNSA. The CDR3 bases are TGTGCCAGCAGCCCTCCCCTCCAGCCCCAGCATTTT. Residues: CASSPPLQPQHF.

The chain has TRBV5-4 and TRBJ1-1, with TRBD1 matching over 12 bases. The V and J ends lost 4 bases and 10 bases, in that order; junction bases with no gene match: 11. Germline loops: CDR1 SGHNT, CDR2 YYREEE (reference sequence). The CDR3 is 15 residues long. This chain's CDR3 is CASSNRDRGHSRAFF. In nucleotides, the CDR3 is TGTGCCAGCAGCAACCGGGACAGGGGGCATTCAAGAGCTTTCTTT.

The rearrangement links TRBV4-3 to TRBJ2-7; possible D gene TRBD1, 5 bases. Trimming left V 2 bases short and J 4 bases short, with 18 bases between. CDR1 and CDR2 from the germline V gene are LGHNA and YSLEER. This CDR3 has 16 residues. The CDR3 protein is CASSQFGREGVYEQYF. The CDR3 nucleotides are TGCGCCAGCAGCCAATTTGGCAGGGAAGGTGTATACGAGCAGTACTTC.

This sequence joins TRBV2 and TRBJ1-4, with D tentatively TRBD1 (5 bases). The V and J ends lost 6 bases and 7 bases respectively, with 12 bases between them. Per germline, CDR1 SNHLY and CDR2 FYNNEI. CDR3 length equals 13 residues. CDR3 protein: CASSPGGFEKLFF. The DNA of the CDR3 is TGTGCCAGCAGCCCCGGGGGTTTTGAAAAACTGTTTTTT.

This clone was seen only once. V gene TRBV7-9 combines with J gene TRBJ1-6; perhaps TRBD1 as D (6 bases). The ends were cut back, 4 bases at V and 1 base at J, with 17 bases in the middle. The germline gives CDR1 SEHNR, CDR2 FQNEAQ (reference sequence). CDR3 length: 18 residues. The CDR3 here is CASSSGTSGVSYNSPLHF. The CDR3 DNA follows: TGTGCCAGCAGCTCAGGAACCTCAGGGGTATCCTATAATTCACCCCTCCACTTT.

As to this clone: Sequence at one end of the junction differs from germline and may be a read error. The chain couples TRBV7-7 to TRBJ1-1, with TRBD1 matching 8 bases. Germline CDR1 and CDR2: SSHAT and FNYEAQ (reference sequence). The CDR3 is 14 amino acids. CDR3 nucleotides: TGTGCTAGCAGCCCTTCCACAGGGGGGACTGAAGCTTTCTTT. It translates to CASSPSTGGTEAFF.

V is TRBV7-2 and J is TRBJ1-1; 8 bases align to TRBD1. V lost 5 bases to trimming and J lost 5 bases; unmatched junction nucleotides: 10. Germline CDR1 reads SGHTA; CDR2 reads FQGNSA. The length of the CDR3 is 15 residues. The CDR3, as DNA: TGTGCCAGCAGCGCCGTCGACAGGGGAGGAACTGAAGCTTTCTTT. Protein: CASSAVDRGGTEAFF.

The gene calls are TRBV6-5 and TRBJ2-1; a possible D gene is TRBD2 (5 bases). The CDR3 has 13 residues. Trimming took off 2 bases at V and 9 bases at J, with 11 bases between the two ends. The V gene's germline CDR1 is MNHEY and CDR2 SVGAGI. CDR3: CASSYDIRGEQFF. DNA of the CDR3: TGTGCCAGCAGTTACGACATACGGGGTGAGCAGTTCTTC.

Written as DNA, the CDR3 is TGTGCCAGCAGCCGCGGGGGAGGCACTGAAGCTTTCTTT. It is translated as CASSRGGGTEAFF. The chain joins TRBV5-4 to TRBJ1-1; maybe TRBD1 (5 bases). The CDR3 sequence is 13 residues long. Between the trimmed V and J ends, which lost 4 bases and 4 bases, there was a span of 11 bases. Germline loops: CDR1 SGHNT, CDR2 YYREEE (reference sequence).

V and J are TRBV7-2 and TRBJ2-6; D gene uncertain. The CDR3 runs 14 residues. Germline CDR1 is SGHTA and CDR2 is FQGNSA. The V end was cut by 5 bases, the J end by 0 bases, with 5 bases between. CDR3 DNA sequence: TGTGCCAGCAGCGCAGACTCTGGGGCCAACGTCCTGACTTTC. Its protein product is CASSADSGANVLTF.

V is TRBV4-1 and J is TRBJ2-1; 7 bases map to TRBD2. The germline CDR1 and CDR2 sequences are MGHRA and YSYEKL. V lost 3 bases, J lost 4 bases, and 3 bases stayed unmatched. This CDR3 is built from 14 residues. The CDR3 region has the DNA TGCGCCAGCAGCCAGTTGGGGGGGTACAATGAGCAGTTCTTC. Protein sequence: CASSQLGGYNEQFF.

This clone has more than one count but fewer than ten. The chain has TRBV11-1 and TRBJ2-7, with 7 positions matching TRBD1. From germline, CDR1 is SGHAT and CDR2 FQDESV (reference sequence). The CDR3 is 14 residues long. The V gene end was trimmed by 5 bases and the J gene end by 5 bases; junction bases not matched to a gene: 9. In DNA, the CDR3 is TGTGCCAGCAGCATATCTGAGGGGGCCGACGAGCAGTACTTC. Its translation: CASSISEGADEQYF.

This clone was observed a handful of times. The V and J genes are TRBV27 and TRBJ2-7, with 7 bases fitting TRBD1. CDR1 and CDR2 from the germline V gene are MNHEY and SMNVEV (reference sequence). The CDR3 is 13 residues long. Losses at the gene ends were 5 bases for V and 3 bases for J; bases not matched to a gene: 4. CDR3 coding DNA: TGTGCCAGCAGTCCAGGGGACAGCTACGAGCAGTACTTC. Its protein product is CASSPGDSYEQYF.

V usage is TRBV7-3 and J usage is TRBJ2-5, with D possibly TRBD1 on 5 matching bases. This CDR3 is 14 amino acids long. In germline, CDR1 is SGHTA, CDR2 FQGTGA. V lost 2 bases to trimming and J lost 4 bases, with 11 bases between them. CDR3 protein: CASSLQGRRETQYF. The CDR3 DNA follows: TGTGCCAGCAGCTTACAGGGCAGACGAGAGACCCAGTACTTC.

This chain joins TRBV18 and TRBJ2-1; 7 positions match TRBD1. Trimming at V came to 1 base and at J to 9 bases, leaving 9 bases not matched to a gene. There are 15 residues in the CDR3. Looked up from germline, CDR1 is KGHSH and CDR2 is LQKENI. The CDR3 here is CASSPRAGGEAEQFF. CDR3 DNA: TGTGCCAGCTCACCACGGGCAGGGGGAGAGGCTGAGCAGTTCTTC.

The chain uses TRBV11-2 and TRBJ1-3; 7 bases agree with TRBD1. The germline CDR1 and CDR2 sequences are SGHAT and FQNNGV. The CDR3 spans 13 residues. J gave up 4 bases and V 4 bases, and 1 base lay outside the gene matches. The CDR3 loop reads CASSSDRGNTIYF. Written as DNA, the CDR3 is TGTGCCAGCAGCTCGGACAGGGGAAACACCATATATTTT. The full variable domain, rest sourced from reference TRBV11-2 and TRBJ1-3, is EAGVAQSPRYKIIEKRQSVAFWCNPISGHATLYWYQQILGQGPKLLIQFQNNGVVDDSQLPKDRFSAERLKGVDSTLKIQPAKLEDSAVYLCASSSDRGNTIYFGEGSWLTVV.

The V gene is TRBV7-9, the J gene TRBJ2-7; D unresolved. The V gene's germline CDR1 is SEHNR and CDR2 FQNEAQ (reference sequence). The CDR3 extends over 16 amino acids. Trimming cost V 0 bases and J 3 bases, with 15 bases left between them. Here the CDR3 DNA reads TGTGCCAGCAGCTTAGCGCCGAGCATTCGGAGCTACGAGCAGTACTTC. This encodes CASSLAPSIRSYEQYF.

The chain links TRBV27 to TRBJ2-1; D is undetermined. V gave up 3 bases and J gave up 0 bases, with 12 bases separating them. Germline loops: CDR1 MNHEY, CDR2 SMNVEV (reference sequence). The CDR3 sequence is 16 residues long. The CDR3 DNA sequence: TGTGCCAGCAGTTTCAATTCTTTTAGCTCCTACAATGAGCAGTTCTTC. Protein: CASSFNSFSSYNEQFF.

The V gene is TRBV7-8, the J gene TRBJ1-5, with a weak D call TRBD1 (6 bases). V was shortened by 0 bases and J by 5 bases, with 14 bases between the two germline ends. Germline-derived CDR1 and CDR2 are SGHVS and FQNEAQ. This CDR3 region has 16 residues. Written as DNA, the CDR3 is TGTGCCAGCAGCTTAGCACAGGGCCATTACGATCAGCCCCAGCATTTT. Translating gives CASSLAQGHYDQPQHF.

The V call is TRBV4-1, the J call TRBJ1-2; TRBD1 aligns across 8 bases. The CDR3 contains 15 residues. V was clipped by 0 bases and J by 10 bases; unmatched bases: 10. Germline V CDR1 and CDR2: MGHRA, YSYEKL. CDR3 bases: TGCGCCAGCAGCCAAGAAGCCGTTCCCAGGGGGCTCTACACCTTC. Amino acids: CASSQEAVPRGLYTF.

This clone came up a few times. The V and J genes are TRBV6-1 and TRBJ1-2; 9 bases fit TRBD1. The junction had 5 bases not matched to a gene; V was cut back by 7 bases and J by 5 bases. Germline V gene data show CDR1 as MNHNS and CDR2 as SASEGT. The CDR3 covers 13 residues. The CDR3 sequence is CASINRGQYGYTF. For the CDR3, the DNA is TGTGCCAGCATTAACAGGGGGCAATATGGCTACACCTTC.

V is TRBV7-8 and J is TRBJ2-1, with 9 bases aligning to TRBD1. V lost 5 bases to trimming and J lost 1 base; unmatched junction nucleotides: 3. The V gene's germline CDR1 is SGHVS and CDR2 FQNEAQ. This CDR3 spans 15 amino acids. The CDR3 DNA sequence: TGTGCCAGCAGCGTGGACAGGGGTTCCTACAATGAGCAGTTCTTC. Its translation: CASSVDRGSYNEQFF.

The chain has TRBV7-9 and TRBJ1-2; 8 bases map to TRBD1. The CDR3 loop spans 15 amino acids. V trimming: 3 bases; J trimming: 14 bases; junction bases outside the gene matches: 17. Germline V gene lookup returns CDR1 SEHNR and CDR2 FQNEAQ (reference sequence). CDR3 sequence: CASSFPGTGWWESTF. DNA of the CDR3: TGTGCCAGCAGCTTCCCAGGGACAGGATGGTGGGAGTCTACCTTC.

The chain uses TRBV6-5 and TRBJ2-1, with TRBD1 identical over 9 bases. The CDR3 extends over 13 amino acids. The V and J ends lost 5 bases and 9 bases, in that order; junction bases with no gene match: 5. CDR1 and CDR2 (germline): MNHEY, SVGAGI. The CDR3 region is CASSNRGRGEQFF. The CDR3 DNA is TGTGCCAGCAGTAACAGGGGGCGAGGTGAGCAGTTCTTC.